This entry lists 10 T cell receptor beta chains sequenced from one sample in a study of blood T cell repertoires in COVID-19. This table comes from immunoSEQ multiplex PCR, and its TCRdb copy is limited to in-frame clones, with some not included. Altogether tens of thousands of clones are present, roughly 87% being singletons, with the ten largest covering roughly 15%. The source material was peripheral blood. All receptors come from a human donor with active COVID-19. The donor label of this sample is uncertain.

This clone occurred once. V usage is TRBV6-2 or TRBV6-3 and J usage is TRBJ2-3; 7 bases match TRBD2. J gave up 10 bases and V 2 bases, and 12 bases lay outside the gene matches. The length of the CDR3 is 15 residues. Germline V lookup: CDR1 MNHEY, CDR2 SVGEGT. The CDR3 DNA reads TGTGCCAGCAGTTACGAGGGGAGACTAGCCGGTTCGCAGTATTTT. This encodes CASSYEGRLAGSQYF.

The rearrangement links TRBV2 to TRBJ2-5; 10 positions agree with TRBD2. The J segment lost 2 bases and the V segment lost 1 base, leaving 7 bases of the junction unmatched. CDR1 is SNHLY, CDR2 FYNNEI, per germline. The CDR3 covers 17 residues. In DNA, the CDR3 is TGTGCCAGCAGTGAAGGGAGGATAGCGGGGGGACAAGAGACCCAGTACTTC. This sequence encodes CASSEGRIAGGQETQYF.

The CDR3 spells CAIQGSTGELFF. CDR3 DNA sequence: TGTGCCATCCAGGGTTCTACCGGGGAGCTGTTTTTT. The chain combines TRBV19 with TRBJ2-2; tentative D call: TRBD1 (5 bases). CDR1 LNHDA and CDR2 SQIVND come from the germline V gene (reference sequence). The CDR3 loop spans 12 amino acids. Between the trimmed V and J ends, which lost 10 bases and 5 bases, there was a span of 11 bases. The full variable domain, its missing parts supplied by reference TRBV19 and TRBJ2-2, is DGGITQSPKYLFRKEGQNVTLSCEQNLNHDAMYWYRQDPGQGLRLIYYSQIVNDFQKGDIAEGYSVSREKKESFPLTVTSAQKNPTAFYLCAIQGSTGELFFGEGSRLTVL.

The V call is TRBV6-2 or TRBV6-3, the J call TRBJ1-2, with D unclear. The CDR3 is 14 residues long. V gave up 3 bases and J gave up 1 base, with 9 bases separating them. Germline CDR1 MNHEY, CDR2 SVGEGT. CDR3 in amino acids: CASSYDGINYGYTF. CDR3 nucleotide sequence: TGTGCCAGCAGTTATGACGGGATTAACTATGGCTACACCTTC.

V and J are TRBV5-1 and TRBJ2-2, with 8 bases identical to TRBD2. The CDR3 consists of 14 residues. The V gene's germline CDR1 is SGHRS and CDR2 YFSETQ. Germline trimming cut 2 bases from V and 3 bases from J; bases unmatched to any gene: 0. The CDR3 protein is CASSLAGDTGELFF. CDR3 nucleotides: TGCGCCAGCAGCTTAGCGGGGGACACCGGGGAGCTGTTTTTT.

This clone has more than one count but fewer than ten. This chain connects TRBV4-3 to TRBJ2-3; 10 bases map to TRBD2. Germline CDR1 and CDR2: LGHNA and YSLEER. This CDR3 region has 19 residues. J lost 3 bases, V lost 0 bases, and 12 bases had no gene match. CDR3 nucleotides: TGCGCCAGCAGCCAAGAGCCCCCTAGCGGGGGCGGCGTAACAGATACGCAGTATTTT. Protein product: CASSQEPPSGGGVTDTQYF.

The chain joins TRBV5-1 to TRBJ2-3; D is unresolved. CDR1 is SGHRS and CDR2 is YFSETQ in the germline V gene. The CDR3 totals 12 residues. V dropped 0 bases and J dropped 4 bases, with 3 bases sitting between them. The CDR3 nucleotides read TGCGCCAGCAGCTTGGCGGCAGATACGCAGTATTTT. Amino acids: CASSLAADTQYF.

V and J are TRBV7-9 and TRBJ2-1; D may be TRBD2 (5 bases). The CDR3 totals 13 residues. V was pared by 8 bases and J by 4 bases, with 12 bases between. Germline assignment: CDR1 SEHNR and CDR2 FQNEAQ (reference sequence). DNA of the CDR3: TGTGCCAGCGGAAGGACGGGGTACAATGAGCAGTTCTTC. This codes for CASGRTGYNEQFF.

In this sample, this clone turned up a few times. The V call is TRBV5-1, the J call TRBJ2-7, with TRBD2 matching 8 bases. CDR1 SGHRS and CDR2 YFSETQ come from the germline V gene. The CDR3 sequence is 14 residues long. J gave up 3 bases and V 5 bases, and 7 bases lay outside the gene matches. CDR3 protein: CASSFGRGDYEQYF. Written as DNA, the CDR3 is TGCGCCAGCAGTTTTGGGCGGGGGGACTACGAGCAGTACTTC.

The V gene is TRBV29-1, the J gene TRBJ1-1; unclear D gene. This CDR3 is 14 amino acids long. CDR1 is SQVTM, CDR2 ANQGSEA, per germline. V lost 3 bases to trimming and J lost 2 bases, with 13 bases between them. CDR3 sequence (DNA): TGCAGCGTTGACGTCATCTACCCTAACACTGAAGCTTTCTTT. Translation: CSVDVIYPNTEAFF.